This T cell receptor beta chain was identified in a study of blood T cell repertoires in COVID-19. As for the study in general: T cells, B-cell-depleted T cells, or PBMCs supplied cDNA or gDNA.

Germline CDR1 LGHDT, CDR2 YNNKEL (reference sequence). The CDR3 runs 13 residues. Trimming left V 0 bases short and J 10 bases short, with 10 bases between. In the source study's methods: Estimation of nucleated cell counts relied on the amplification of reference gene primers. Libraries were prepared by immunoSEQ multiplex PCR; TCRdb keeps only in-frame clonotypes and omits some of them. D and trimming come from the DNA, and the V and J calls and clone size come from that table. The table records roughly 110,000 clones, about 88% of them present only once. V and J are TRBV3-1 (or the pseudogene TRBV3-2) and TRBJ2-1; D gene uncertain. The source is a woman in her sixties or seventies who had recovered from COVID-19. Specimen: peripheral blood. The CDR3 is CASSQDVRREQFF. Here the CDR3 DNA reads TGTGCCAGCAGCCAAGATGTTAGGAGAGAGCAGTTCTTC.